Below, 6 T cell receptor beta chains from the same sample are listed, as sequenced in a study of T cell repertoires in aging, cancer and after chemotherapy. TRB rearrangements spanning V, D and J were amplified using mixed TRB-A/B primers. TCRdb processed the multiplex PCR reads anew with MiXCR; each CDR3 protein has one entry. The data hold more than 7,000 distinct CDR3 sequences, with over 30% observed a single time. Amplification of TCR beta used genomic DNA extracted from peripheral blood. Sequencing used blood. These receptors were taken from a human donor in good health.

The V call is TRBV7-2, the J call TRBJ1-4, with D possibly TRBD1 on 6 matching bases. Per germline, CDR1 SGHTA and CDR2 FQGNSA. V lost 4 bases and J 4 bases, leaving 16 bases between the germline ends. CDR3 size: 16 residues. The CDR3 reads CASSSDQGTNNEKLFF. The CDR3 nucleotides are TGTGCCAGCAGCTCCGACCAGGGGACGAATAATGAAAAACTGTTTTTT.

This clonotype was observed a handful of times. This chain links TRBV29-1 with TRBJ2-2; tentatively, D is TRBD1 (5 bases). This CDR3 is built from 15 residues. V lost 7 bases, J lost 0 bases, and 15 bases lay in between. Germline lookup yields CDR1 SQVTM and CDR2 ANQGSEA. CDR3 sequence reads: CSAVTGATNTGELFF. CDR3 nucleotide sequence: TGCAGCGCCGTTACAGGTGCTACGAACACCGGGGAGCTGTTTTTT.

This clonotype was seen a handful of times. The V call is TRBV12-3 or TRBV12-4, the J call TRBJ2-5; D possibly corresponds to TRBD2 (5 bases). Trimming stripped 6 bases from V and 1 base from J, with 12 bases between. This CDR3 region has 14 residues. CDR3: CASSRRGSQETQYF. The CDR3 bases are TGTGCCAGCAGCCGCCGTGGGAGCCAAGAGACCCAGTACTTC.

The chain links TRBV28 to TRBJ2-1, with 12 bases that match TRBD2. The CDR3 has 18 amino acids. The V gene end was trimmed by 5 bases and the J gene end by 0 bases; junction bases not matched to a gene: 8. Germline V gene sequence: CDR1 MDHEN, CDR2 SYDVKM. DNA of the CDR3: TGTGCCAGCAGTCCGGGACTAGCGGGCGGGAGCTCCTACAATGAGCAGTTCTTC. It translates to CASSPGLAGGSSYNEQFF.

This clonotype was found a few times. V usage is TRBV6-2 or TRBV6-3 and J usage is TRBJ2-7; perhaps TRBD2 as D (5 bases). CDR3 size: 13 residues. From germline, CDR1 is MNHEY and CDR2 SVGEGT. Trimming left V 0 bases short and J 4 bases short, with 7 bases between. CDR3 sequence (DNA): TGTGCCAGCAGTTACTCGACGGGGTACGAGCAGTACTTC. It encodes CASSYSTGYEQYF.

Concerning this clonotype itself: A much larger clonotype is one base distant, so this may be a read error. This sequence joins TRBV20-1 and TRBJ1-2; tentatively, D is TRBD1 (5 bases). V lost 1 base and J 8 bases, leaving 11 bases between the germline ends. Germline V CDR1 and CDR2: DFQATT, SNEGSKA (reference sequence). This CDR3 has 12 residues. The CDR3 protein is CSARGGVWGYTF. The CDR3 DNA is TGCAGTGCTAGAGGAGGGGTCTGGGGCTACACCTTC.